Each of the 5 T cell receptor beta chains below was sequenced from the same sample in a study of T cell responses to AZD1222 COVID-19 vaccine. Sequencing was performed with immunoSEQ multiplex PCR; in TCRdb, only in-frame clones are kept and a portion is missing. The sample consists of roughly 70,000 clones, 85% to 95% of them appearing once. The sequencing used peripheral blood, collected 28 days after the second dose of the MenACWY control vaccine. The source of these receptors is an adult who received the MenACWY meningococcal vaccine as a control.

The chain recombines TRBV19 with TRBJ2-1; D remains ambiguous. Germline V gene lookup returns CDR1 LNHDA and CDR2 SQIVND (reference sequence). Between the trimmed V and J ends, which lost 7 bases and 7 bases, there was a span of 14 bases. This CDR3 contains 13 residues. CDR3 nucleotide sequence: TGTGCCAGTACGGGCAGCCTCGTGAATGAGCAGTTCTTC. Its translation is CASTGSLVNEQFF.

The rearrangement joins TRBV4-1 to TRBJ2-1; the D gene is possibly TRBD2 (7 bases). Trimming removed 2 bases from V and 6 bases from J, with 20 bases in between. This CDR3 is 17 amino acids long. CDR1 MGHRA and CDR2 YSYEKL come from the germline V gene. The CDR3 nucleotides read TGCGCCAGCAGCCAACCTAGGGGGGGGCCGGCCGGCAATGAGCAGTTCTTC. Amino acids: CASSQPRGGPAGNEQFF.

J is TRBJ2-1 and V is TRBV5-1; weak D call: TRBD2 (6 bases). Germline CDR1 and CDR2: SGHRS and YFSETQ. CDR3 length: 17 amino acids. V was trimmed by 6 bases and J by 2 bases, leaving 21 bases between them. The CDR3 sequence: CASTPDVTGLAYNEQFF. The CDR3 DNA sequence: TGCGCCAGCACACCGGACGTAACGGGACTCGCCTACAATGAGCAGTTCTTC.

The V gene is TRBV3-1 (or the pseudogene TRBV3-2), the J gene TRBJ2-1; D gene unclear. V dropped 0 bases and J dropped 15 bases, with 12 bases sitting between them. The length of the CDR3 is 12 residues. The germline V gene has CDR1 LGHDT and CDR2 YNNKEL (reference sequence). The CDR3 region is CASSQDRRTAFF. For the CDR3, the DNA is TGTGCCAGCAGCCAAGATCGGAGAACTGCGTTCTTC.

The chain uses TRBV25-1 and TRBJ2-3; 12 bases fit TRBD2. The CDR3 is made up of 14 amino acids. Germline values: CDR1 MGHDK, CDR2 SYGVNS. V shed 5 bases, J shed 5 bases, and the junction held 2 bases outside the gene matches. The CDR3, as DNA: TGTGCCAGCAGTCTAGCGGGAGGGGGAGATACGCAGTATTTT. It encodes CASSLAGGGDTQYF.